What follows describes a single T cell receptor (beta chain). These data are taken from a study of blood T cell repertoires in COVID-19. Study-wide background: Sources were T cells, B-cell-depleted T cells, or PBMCs; the material itself was cDNA or gDNA.

V lost 1 base to trimming and J lost 0 bases, with 10 bases between them. The CDR3 consists of 16 residues. Germline V gene sequence: CDR1 SGHTA, CDR2 FQGNSA. The method was immunoSEQ multiplex PCR; TCRdb's version includes in-frame clones alone and lacks a portion of them. The sample records about 150,000 clones, about 81% being singletons. Recruits, aged roughly 18 to 95 years, lived in 20 to 30 US areas. J is TRBJ1-5 and V is TRBV7-2; D is unclear. The sequenced sample consisted of PBMCs or T cells enriched from blood (not recorded which). The sequence was obtained from a man aged 45 to 65 who had recovered from COVID-19. The CDR3 nucleotides are TGTGCCAGCAGCTTAGGAGACAACCGTAGCAATCAGCCCCAGCATTTT. Protein product: CASSLGDNRSNQPQHF.